These 26 T cell receptor beta chains were sequenced from one sample in a study of blood T cell repertoires in COVID-19. The data were produced by immunoSEQ multiplex PCR, yet TCRdb's version contains in-frame clones alone and is incomplete. The table records about 230,000 clones, nearly 85% of them present only once. Sequences were obtained from peripheral blood. Receptor source: a woman under 40 with COVID-19, enrolled during active disease.

The CDR3 bases are TGTGCCAGCAGCTTTCTTGACAGTCCTGGAAACACCATATATTTT. This encodes CASSFLDSPGNTIYF. The genes are TRBV9 and TRBJ1-3; TRBD1 might be the D (5 bases). Germline V lookup: CDR1 SGDLS, CDR2 YYNGEE. The CDR3 consists of 15 residues. With 4 bases removed from V and 2 bases from J, the gap between germline ends came to 13 bases.

In its sample, this clone was seen once. The rearrangement joins TRBV19 to TRBJ2-7; D gene unclear. The germline V gene encodes CDR1 LNHDA and CDR2 SQIVND (reference sequence). V gave up 8 bases and J gave up 2 bases, with 13 bases separating them. There are 13 residues in the CDR3. The CDR3 DNA is TGTGCCAGTGCTCTTACGGTAACCTACGAGCAGTACTTC. The encoded protein is CASALTVTYEQYF. The whole variable domain, remainder taken from reference TRBV19 and TRBJ2-7, is DGGITQSPKYLFRKEGQNVTLSCEQNLNHDAMYWYRQDPGQGLRLIYYSQIVNDFQKGDIAEGYSVSREKKESFPLTVTSAQKNPTAFYLCASALTVTYEQYFGPGTRLTVT.

The rearrangement uses TRBV27 and TRBJ1-1; TRBD1 matches 7 bases. This CDR3 contains 19 residues. V gave up 1 base and J gave up 1 base; unmatched junction bases: 15. Germline CDR1 reads MNHEY; CDR2 reads SMNVEV (reference sequence). The CDR3 bases are TGTGCCAGCAGTTTATTGGAGGGGGCGCTTTCCTTCGAGAACACTGAAGCTTTCTTT. Translating it yields CASSLLEGALSFENTEAFF.

This chain links TRBV19 with TRBJ1-5; D remains ambiguous. Deletions cut 2 bases from V and 7 bases from J, with 12 bases between. Looked up from germline, CDR1 is LNHDA and CDR2 is SQIVND (reference sequence). CDR3 size: 14 residues. The CDR3 is CASSITAGEQPQHF. CDR3 coding DNA: TGTGCCAGTAGTATAACGGCAGGCGAGCAGCCCCAGCATTTT.

This clone appeared a few times. The J gene is TRBJ2-7, the V gene TRBV7-2; D ambiguous. Germline values: CDR1 SGHTA, CDR2 FQGNSA. The ends were cut back, 0 bases at V and 4 bases at J, with 16 bases in the middle. The CDR3 consists of 16 residues. Here the CDR3 reads CASSLAWASRVYEQYF. CDR3 nucleotide sequence: TGTGCCAGCAGCTTAGCGTGGGCGAGTCGTGTATACGAGCAGTACTTC.

This chain joins TRBV15 and TRBJ1-4; D uncertain. The CDR3 length is 13 residues. The germline V and J ends were trimmed by 0 bases and 11 bases, with 10 bases remaining between them. The germline V gene encodes CDR1 LNHNV and CDR2 YYDKDF (reference sequence). CDR3 amino acids: CATSRDRREKLFF. In nucleotides, the CDR3 is TGTGCCACCAGCAGAGATCGGAGAGAGAAACTGTTTTTT.

J is TRBJ2-4 and V is TRBV7-2, with D possibly being TRBD1 (6 bases). Germline V gene sequence: CDR1 SGHTA, CDR2 FQGNSA. V dropped 1 base and J dropped 7 bases, with 8 bases sitting between them. The CDR3 has 13 residues. The chain's CDR3 is CASSLEQGNIQYF. The CDR3 DNA sequence: TGTGCCAGCAGCTTAGAGCAGGGGAACATTCAGTACTTC.

The chain is built from TRBV6-2 or TRBV6-3 and TRBJ1-2, with TRBD1 identical over 9 bases. The germline V gene has CDR1 MNHEY and CDR2 SVGEGT. The trim removed 4 bases at V and 8 bases at J, leaving 11 bases unmatched. The CDR3 spans 15 residues. This CDR3 reads CASSFQGQGIGGYTF. DNA of the CDR3: TGTGCCAGCAGTTTCCAGGGACAGGGAATCGGCGGCTACACCTTC.

The CDR3 DNA sequence: TGTGCCAGCCGTCTGGGCGGGGGACGCCCTTCTAGCACAGATACGCAGTATTTT. It codes for CASRLGGGRPSSTDTQYF. The chain couples TRBV3-1 (or the pseudogene TRBV3-2) to TRBJ2-3, with 7 bases matching TRBD2. V lost 8 bases and J lost 0; bases outside the gene matches: 17. Germline V lookup: CDR1 LGHDT, CDR2 YNNKEL (reference sequence). This CDR3 contains 18 residues.

This clone occurred a few times. The chain joins TRBV5-1 to TRBJ1-1; no firm D call. The CDR3 extends over 14 amino acids. V shed 2 bases and J shed 0 bases, with 8 bases lying between them. The germline V gene has CDR1 SGHRS and CDR2 YFSETQ. CDR3 residues: CASSFNGMNTEAFF. CDR3 nucleotide sequence: TGCGCCAGCAGCTTTAACGGTATGAACACTGAAGCTTTCTTT. The variable domain in full, with the rest retrieved from reference TRBV5-1 and TRBJ1-1, is KAGVTQTPRYLIKTRGQQVTLSCSPISGHRSVSWYQQTPGQGLQFLFEYFSETQRNKGNFPGRFSGRQFSNSRSEMNVSTLELGDSALYLCASSFNGMNTEAFFGQGTRLTVV.

The chain uses TRBV4-2 and TRBJ2-7; TRBD2 matches at 12 bases. J lost 6 bases, V lost 1 base, and 4 bases had no gene match. The CDR3 runs to 15 residues. Germline CDR1 LGHNA, CDR2 YNFKEQ. The DNA for the CDR3 is TGTGCCAGCAGCCAAGCGACTAGCGGGAGCACCGAGCAGTACTTC. This sequence encodes CASSQATSGSTEQYF.

This clone appeared a few times. This specimen includes other DNA sequences encoding the same CDR3. The V gene is TRBV6-4, the J gene TRBJ2-1; D possibly corresponds to TRBD2 (6 bases). The CDR3 is made up of 15 amino acids. The germline V gene has CDR1 MRHNA and CDR2 SNTAGT. The ends were cut back, 0 bases at V and 1 base at J, with 7 bases in the middle. The CDR3 DNA sequence: TGTGCCAGCAGTGACTCTAGCGGATCCTACAATGAGCAGTTCTTC. The encoded protein is CASSDSSGSYNEQFF.

The V and J genes are TRBV28 and TRBJ1-5; 10 nucleotides agree with TRBD1. V shed 6 bases and J 4 bases; nucleotides not matched to a gene: 9. The CDR3 sequence is 16 residues long. CDR1 is MDHEN and CDR2 is SYDVKM in the germline V gene. CDR3 sequence: CASSPRQGALNQPQHF. The CDR3 DNA is TGTGCCAGCAGCCCTAGACAGGGGGCACTTAATCAGCCCCAGCATTTT.

This sequence joins TRBV4-1 and TRBJ1-5; maybe TRBD1 (6 bases). Per germline, CDR1 MGHRA and CDR2 YSYEKL. This CDR3 is built from 15 residues. V lost 0 bases and J lost 7, with 13 bases in between. In DNA form, the CDR3 reads TGCGCCAGCAGCCAAGATGACAGGAGCCTACAGCCCCAGCATTTT. Amino acid sequence: CASSQDDRSLQPQHF.

This clone was recorded at least ten times. The V call is TRBV30, the J call TRBJ1-6; D unresolved. CDR1 GTSNPN and CDR2 SVGIG come from the germline V gene (reference sequence). V lost 5 bases to trimming and J lost 0 bases, with 8 bases between them. This CDR3 comprises 14 residues. In nucleotides, the CDR3 is TGTGCCTGGGGCAGAAGCTCCTATAATTCACCCCTCCACTTT. Its protein is CAWGRSSYNSPLHF.

The chain uses TRBV7-3 and TRBJ2-3; 11 nucleotides line up with TRBD2. The germline V gene has CDR1 SGHTA and CDR2 FQGTGA. The CDR3 is made up of 16 amino acids. V gave up 5 bases and J gave up 3 bases; unmatched junction bases: 7. CDR3 residues: CASSATSGSGTDTQYF. DNA of the CDR3: TGTGCCAGCAGCGCTACTAGCGGGAGCGGAACAGATACGCAGTATTTT.

The chain employs TRBV11-1 and TRBJ2-7; D not resolved. The length of the CDR3 is 14 residues. Germline V CDR1 and CDR2: SGHAT, FQDESV (reference sequence). V shed 1 base and J shed 1 base, with 8 bases lying between them. The CDR3 protein is CASSLDTYSYEQYF. In DNA, the CDR3 is TGTGCCAGCAGCTTAGACACGTATTCCTACGAGCAGTACTTC.

This clone was counted only a few times. The J gene is TRBJ1-6, the V gene TRBV9; D may be TRBD1 (6 bases). The CDR3 loop spans 14 amino acids. Per germline, CDR1 SGDLS and CDR2 YYNGEE. The V and J ends lost 0 bases and 14 bases respectively, with 15 bases between them. CDR3 sequence: CASSVDGQGITLHF. CDR3 nucleotides: TGTGCCAGCAGCGTAGATGGGCAGGGGATAACCCTCCACTTT.

The gene calls are TRBV25-1 and TRBJ2-1, with 9 positions matching TRBD2. V trimming: 3 bases; J trimming: 2 bases; junction bases outside the gene matches: 5. Germline assignment: CDR1 MGHDK and CDR2 SYGVNS. The CDR3 loop spans 16 amino acids. In DNA form, the CDR3 reads TGTGCCAGCAGTGACACCAAGCGGGGGGCCTACAATGAGCAGTTCTTC. Its protein product is CASSDTKRGAYNEQFF. Looking up the rest from reference TRBV25-1 and TRBJ2-1 gives the full variable domain: EADIYQTPRYLVIGTGKKITLECSQTMGHDKMYWYQQDPGMELHLIHYSYGVNSTEKGDLSSESTVSRIRTEHFPLTLESARPSHTSQYLCASSDTKRGAYNEQFFGPGTRLTVL.

The sample holds one count of this clone. V and J are TRBV3-1 (or the pseudogene TRBV3-2) and TRBJ1-2, with 7 nucleotides matching TRBD1. The CDR3 loop spans 15 amino acids. After removal of 0 bases from V and 4 bases from J, the junction contained 5 bases not matched to a gene. The germline CDR1 and CDR2 sequences are LGHDT and YNNKEL (reference sequence). CDR3 residues: CASSQDGTASYGYTF. The CDR3 nucleotides read TGTGCCAGCAGCCAAGATGGGACAGCCTCCTATGGCTACACCTTC.

Details on this clone: Other nucleotide sequences in the sample specify the same CDR3. This chain uses TRBV7-2 with TRBJ1-5, with D uncertain. The CDR3 is made up of 15 amino acids. The ends were cut back, 1 base at V and 0 bases at J, with 7 bases in the middle. Germline values: CDR1 SGHTA, CDR2 FQGNSA. The CDR3, as DNA: TGTGCCAGCAGCTTAGATGAGGGTAGCAATCAGCCCCAGCATTTT. This codes for CASSLDEGSNQPQHF.

The chain recombines TRBV19 with TRBJ1-1; 8 bases are shared with TRBD1. Per the germline V gene, CDR1 is LNHDA and CDR2 is SQIVND (reference sequence). With 7 bases clipped from V and 3 bases from J, the junction kept 7 bases outside the gene matches. This CDR3 is built from 14 residues. CDR3 region: CASMVRGRDTEAFF. The CDR3 bases are TGTGCCAGTATGGTCAGGGGGCGAGACACTGAAGCTTTCTTT.

The V gene is TRBV2, the J gene TRBJ1-6, with 8 bases fitting TRBD1. This CDR3 comprises 14 residues. Germline V CDR1 and CDR2: SNHLY, FYNNEI. V gave up 5 bases and J gave up 7 bases; unmatched junction bases: 4. CDR3 nucleotide sequence: TGTGCCAGCAGTACCGGGACAGGCAATTCACCCCTCCACTTT. It encodes CASSTGTGNSPLHF.

This chain joins TRBV6-2 or TRBV6-3 and TRBJ1-2, with 7 bases that match TRBD1. The CDR3 loop spans 16 amino acids. Germline lookup yields CDR1 MNHEY and CDR2 SVGEGT. The V segment lost 4 bases and the J segment 6 bases; nucleotides outside the gene matches: 14. The CDR3 loop is CASSSHSDDRANGYTF. The DNA for the CDR3 is TGTGCCAGCAGTTCCCACTCGGATGACAGGGCAAATGGCTACACCTTC.

The table lists this clone with a few counts. The chain links TRBV6-6 to TRBJ2-7; D is possibly TRBD2 (5 bases). CDR3 length equals 12 residues. Per germline, CDR1 MNHNY and CDR2 SVGAGI (reference sequence). Deletions cut 10 bases from V and 6 bases from J, with 16 bases between. Here the CDR3 DNA reads TGTGCCACCCAGTTGGCGGGTGGCGAGCAGTACTTC. It codes for CATQLAGGEQYF.

This chain connects TRBV6-2 or TRBV6-3 to TRBJ2-7, with TRBD2 identical over 12 bases. The CDR3 sequence is 16 residues long. Per the germline V gene, CDR1 is MNHEY and CDR2 is SVGEGT. Germline trimming cut 0 bases from V and 3 bases from J; bases unmatched to any gene: 3. The DNA of the CDR3 is TGTGCCAGCAGTTACTCGATGACTAGCGGGAGCTACGAGCAGTACTTC. This sequence encodes CASSYSMTSGSYEQYF.